The clone carrying this T cell receptor (beta chain) was recorded once. Everyone who took part was roughly 18 to 100 years old, and they came from fewer than 25 US areas. Participants' own reports of clinical history determined their cohort assignment. Trimming stripped 4 bases from V and 6 bases from J, with 12 bases between. Germline loops: CDR1 MNHEY, CDR2 SVGAGI. The CDR3 spans 13 residues. This sample was taken from a study of blood T cell repertoires in COVID-19. Study-level information: The United States, Italy and Spain supplied acute and convalescent COVID-19 samples. PBMCs, B-cell-depleted T cells, or T cells provided the cDNA or gDNA that made up the material.

The table came from immunoSEQ multiplex PCR; TCRdb's copy has only in-frame clones and leaves some out. The data contain more than 200,000 clones, more than 75% of them singletons. V and J are TRBV6-5 and TRBJ1-1; possible D gene TRBD1, 6 bases. Source material: PBMCs or T cells enriched from blood (not recorded which). The TCR was taken from a man under 40 with acute COVID-19. The CDR3, as DNA: TGTGCCAGCAGTTCCAGGGGTCGGGCTGAAGCTTTCTTT. Amino acid sequence: CASSSRGRAEAFF.